Listed below are T cell receptor beta chains from one sample, sequenced in a study of T cell repertoires in aging, cancer and after chemotherapy. TCRdb called the multiplex PCR reads again in MiXCR, with one record for every CDR3 protein. This table has about 18,000 distinct CDR3 sequences, approximately 50% appearing once. What was sequenced was blood. The receptors derive from a human donor in good health. Both conserved end residues are part of each CDR3. A D gene is named only where the DNA matches it firmly. Clone size appears in some rows only: once, few, many, or a class for an expanded clone.

clone_size: few; j_call: TRBJ2-7; d_call: TRBD1; v_call: TRBV29-1; cdr3_aa: CSVAGQGGSYEQYF; cdr3_nt: TGCAGCGTCGCCGGACAGGGGGGGTCCTACGAGCAGTACTTC
clone_size: NA; j_call: TRBJ2-1; d_call: NA; v_call: TRBV19; cdr3_aa: CASSPSASSYNEQFF; cdr3_nt: TGTGCCAGTAGCCCCAGCGCCAGCTCCTACAATGAGCAGTTCTTC
clone_size: NA; j_call: TRBJ2-1; d_call: TRBD2; v_call: TRBV6-2/TRBV6-3; cdr3_aa: CASSRLAGYNEQFF; cdr3_nt: TGTGCCAGCAGTCGACTAGCAGGCTACAATGAGCAGTTCTTC
clone_size: few; j_call: TRBJ2-5; d_call: NA; v_call: TRBV12-3/TRBV12-4; cdr3_aa: CASSLGGGREETQYF; cdr3_nt: TGTGCCAGCAGTTTAGGAGGGGGAAGGGAAGAGACCCAGTACTTC
clone_size: NA; j_call: TRBJ2-1; d_call: NA; v_call: TRBV11-1; cdr3_aa: CASSRGDEQFF; cdr3_nt: TGTGCCAGCAGCCGCGGGGATGAGCAGTTCTTC
clone_size: NA; j_call: TRBJ2-1; d_call: TRBD1; v_call: TRBV27; cdr3_aa: CASSFRRTGYFEQFF; cdr3_nt: TGTGCCAGCAGTTTCCGTAGGACAGGGTACTTCGAGCAGTTCTTC
clone_size: few; j_call: TRBJ2-1; d_call: TRBD2; v_call: TRBV6-6; cdr3_aa: CASMTSGSEQFF; cdr3_nt: TGTGCCAGCATGACCAGCGGGAGCGAGCAGTTCTTC
clone_size: NA; j_call: TRBJ1-2; d_call: NA; v_call: TRBV5-4; cdr3_aa: CASSTNPTGIYGYTF; cdr3_nt: TGTGCCAGCAGCACAAACCCGACAGGAATCTATGGCTACACCTTC
clone_size: medium-sized; j_call: TRBJ2-1; d_call: NA; v_call: TRBV29-1; cdr3_aa: CSVVRGHNEQFF; cdr3_nt: TGCAGCGTTGTTAGGGGTCACAATGAGCAGTTCTTC
clone_size: NA; j_call: TRBJ1-2; d_call: NA; v_call: TRBV18; cdr3_aa: CASSPEDTPYGYTF; cdr3_nt: TGTGCCAGCTCACCCGAGGACACTCCCTATGGCTACACCTTC
clone_size: NA; j_call: TRBJ1-5; d_call: NA; v_call: TRBV12-3/TRBV12-4; cdr3_aa: CASSLRREDNQPQHF; cdr3_nt: TGTGCCAGCAGTTTGCGCAGGGAGGACAATCAGCCCCAGCATTTT
clone_size: NA; j_call: TRBJ2-1; d_call: TRBD2; v_call: TRBV29-1; cdr3_aa: CSVEVGASGSGSYNEQFF; cdr3_nt: TGCAGCGTTGAAGTGGGGGCTAGCGGGAGTGGGTCCTACAATGAGCAGTTCTTC
clone_size: NA; j_call: TRBJ2-3; d_call: TRBD1; v_call: TRBV29-1; cdr3_aa: CSVDDRDRGSTDTQYF; cdr3_nt: TGCAGCGTTGATGATCGGGACAGGGGGAGCACAGATACGCAGTATTTT
clone_size: NA; j_call: TRBJ2-7; d_call: TRBD1; v_call: TRBV30; cdr3_aa: CAWSALGPTGSYEQYF; cdr3_nt: TGTGCCTGGAGCGCCTTAGGACCGACAGGGTCCTACGAGCAGTACTTC
clone_size: NA; j_call: TRBJ2-1; d_call: NA; v_call: TRBV12-3/TRBV12-4; cdr3_aa: CASSLARYDEQFF; cdr3_nt: TGTGCCAGCAGTTTAGCGCGTTACGATGAGCAGTTCTTC
clone_size: NA; j_call: TRBJ2-1; d_call: NA; v_call: TRBV6-5; cdr3_aa: CAVGPGPADNEQFF; cdr3_nt: TGTGCCGTCGGCCCGGGGCCCGCCGACAATGAGCAGTTCTTC
clone_size: NA; j_call: TRBJ2-3; d_call: NA; v_call: TRBV30; cdr3_aa: CAWSFGSDADTQYF; cdr3_nt: TGTGCCTGGAGTTTCGGGAGTGATGCAGATACGCAGTATTTT
clone_size: once; j_call: TRBJ2-5; d_call: NA; v_call: TRBV27; cdr3_aa: CASSLYPPWGSEETQYF; cdr3_nt: TGTGCCAGCAGTTTATATCCCCCCTGGGGCAGTGAAGAGACCCAGTACTTC
clone_size: NA; j_call: TRBJ2-2; d_call: TRBD1; v_call: TRBV5-1; cdr3_aa: CASSLEGQGHTGELFF; cdr3_nt: TGCGCCAGCAGCTTGGAGGGACAGGGCCATACCGGGGAGCTGTTTTTT
clone_size: few; j_call: TRBJ2-5; d_call: TRBD1; v_call: TRBV6-6; cdr3_aa: CASRRSRTGDETQYF; cdr3_nt: TGTGCCAGCAGACGGTCTCGGACAGGGGACGAGACCCAGTACTTC
clone_size: once; j_call: TRBJ1-4; d_call: TRBD1; v_call: TRBV27; cdr3_aa: CASRRTGSQKLFF; cdr3_nt: TGTGCCAGCAGGAGGACAGGGTCCCAAAAACTGTTTTTT
clone_size: NA; j_call: TRBJ2-5; d_call: TRBD2; v_call: TRBV5-6; cdr3_aa: CASSPGLAGVWETQYF; cdr3_nt: TGTGCCAGCAGCCCGGGACTAGCGGGAGTTTGGGAGACCCAGTACTTC
clone_size: few; j_call: TRBJ2-6; d_call: NA; v_call: TRBV5-5; cdr3_aa: CASSLGDSGANVLTF; cdr3_nt: TGTGCCAGCAGCTTAGGAGACTCTGGGGCCAACGTCCTGACTTTC
clone_size: few; j_call: TRBJ2-1; d_call: NA; v_call: TRBV18; cdr3_aa: CASSPGSPGIREQFF; cdr3_nt: TGTGCCAGCTCACCAGGGAGCCCCGGGATACGTGAGCAGTTCTTC
clone_size: NA; j_call: TRBJ2-7; d_call: TRBD1; v_call: TRBV19; cdr3_aa: CASSIGGQGYEQYF; cdr3_nt: TGTGCCAGTAGTATAGGAGGACAGGGTTACGAGCAGTACTTC
clone_size: NA; j_call: TRBJ2-1; d_call: TRBD1; v_call: TRBV5-1; cdr3_aa: CASSPGTGNNEQFF; cdr3_nt: TGCGCCAGCAGCCCCGGGACAGGGAACAATGAGCAGTTCTTC
clone_size: NA; j_call: TRBJ2-1; d_call: TRBD2; v_call: TRBV30; cdr3_aa: CAWSVPGPSGNNEQFF; cdr3_nt: TGTGCCTGGAGCGTACCAGGGCCTAGCGGGAACAATGAGCAGTTCTTC
clone_size: few; j_call: TRBJ2-2; d_call: TRBD2; v_call: TRBV19; cdr3_aa: CASRGLAGDTGELFF; cdr3_nt: TGTGCCAGTAGAGGACTAGCGGGAGACACCGGGGAGCTGTTTTTT
clone_size: few; j_call: TRBJ2-3; d_call: NA; v_call: TRBV13; cdr3_aa: CASSQEGGSTDTQYF; cdr3_nt: TGTGCCAGCAGCCAAGAGGGCGGGAGCACAGATACGCAGTATTTT
clone_size: medium-sized; j_call: TRBJ2-7; d_call: NA; v_call: TRBV27; cdr3_aa: CASSLSASDEQYF; cdr3_nt: TGTGCCAGCAGTTTATCTGCAAGTGACGAGCAGTACTTC
clone_size: NA; j_call: TRBJ2-7; d_call: NA; v_call: TRBV19; cdr3_aa: CASSQGPAPSYEQYF; cdr3_nt: TGTGCCAGTAGTCAAGGACCCGCGCCATCCTACGAGCAGTACTTC
clone_size: NA; j_call: TRBJ2-1; d_call: TRBD2; v_call: TRBV29-1; cdr3_aa: CSSGPGLADRKGTYNEQFF; cdr3_nt: TGCAGCTCGGGGCCAGGACTAGCGGATAGAAAGGGGACGTACAATGAGCAGTTCTTC
clone_size: NA; j_call: TRBJ2-1; d_call: NA; v_call: TRBV29-1; cdr3_aa: CSARDFEPSSYNEQFF; cdr3_nt: TGCAGCGCCCGGGACTTCGAACCCAGCTCCTACAATGAGCAGTTCTTC
clone_size: NA; j_call: TRBJ1-4; d_call: TRBD1; v_call: TRBV30; cdr3_aa: CALTGVTTNEKLFF; cdr3_nt: TGTGCCTTGACAGGGGTGACAACTAATGAAAAACTGTTTTTT
clone_size: NA; j_call: TRBJ2-7; d_call: NA; v_call: TRBV29-1; cdr3_aa: CSVLPLDSSYEQYF; cdr3_nt: TGCAGCGTCCTCCCCCTGGACAGCTCCTACGAGCAGTACTTT
clone_size: medium-sized; j_call: TRBJ2-1; d_call: TRBD2; v_call: TRBV6-2/TRBV6-3; cdr3_aa: CATTQRETYNEQFF; cdr3_nt: TGTGCCACCACCCAGCGGGAGACCTACAATGAGCAGTTCTTC
clone_size: NA; j_call: TRBJ1-5; d_call: NA; v_call: TRBV19; cdr3_aa: CASSIEVNQPQHF; cdr3_nt: TGTGCCAGTAGTATCGAAGTTAATCAGCCCCAGCATTTT
clone_size: NA; j_call: TRBJ1-2; d_call: NA; v_call: TRBV30; cdr3_aa: CAWNRVYGYTF; cdr3_nt: TGTGCCTGGAACAGGGTCTATGGCTACACCTTC
clone_size: NA; j_call: TRBJ1-5; d_call: NA; v_call: TRBV30; cdr3_aa: CAWKGLGNQPQHF; cdr3_nt: TGTGCCTGGAAGGGTCTCGGCAATCAGCCCCAGCATTTT
clone_size: NA; j_call: TRBJ1-4; d_call: NA; v_call: TRBV27; cdr3_aa: CASSQEWGRNEKLFF; cdr3_nt: TGTGCCAGCAGTCAAGAATGGGGCAGGAACGAAAAACTGTTTTTT
clone_size: few; j_call: TRBJ2-1; d_call: NA; v_call: TRBV6-1; cdr3_aa: CASKAESYNEQFF; cdr3_nt: TGTGCCAGCAAGGCGGAATCCTACAATGAGCAGTTCTTC